The table lists the clone carrying this TCR beta chain with a few counts. Its antigen remains unknown. Measured with immunoSEQ multiplex PCR; TCRdb has only the in-frame clones, and not every one. The sample lists 1,800 or so clones; over 15% were seen once. The CDR3 sequence is 16 residues long. V was shortened by 1 base and J by 5 bases, with 14 bases between the two germline ends. Germline V gives CDR1 SGHNT, CDR2 YENEEA. These data belong to a study of T cells in localized non-small cell lung cancer. Whole-study findings and limits: In adjacent lung appeared a median approximately 61 of the top 100 tumor clones.

The sample was normal lung tissue next to the tumor, taken before any cancer treatment. The chain combines TRBV11-3 with TRBJ1-4; perhaps TRBD1 as D (6 bases). The TCR sequence derives from a man aged 40 to 75 with stage II squamous cell lung carcinoma. For the CDR3, the DNA is TGTGCCAGCAGCTTAGGGGGGAGGACAGAGAATGAAAAACTGTTTTTT. This gives the protein CASSLGGRTENEKLFF. Combining the CDR3 with reference TRBV11-3 and TRBJ1-4 gives the whole variable domain EAGVVQSPRYKIIEKKQPVAFWCNPISGHNTLYWYLQNLGQGPELLIRYENEEAVDDSQLPKDRFSAERLKGVDSTLKIQPAELGDSAVYLCASSLGGRTENEKLFFGSGTQLSVL.